The 3 T cell receptor beta chains presented below share a single source sample, sequenced in a study of cytomegalovirus exposure and HLA in healthy donors. PCR primers comprised 60 Vbeta and 13 Jbeta primers. The method was immunoSEQ multiplex PCR; TCRdb's version includes in-frame clones alone and lacks a portion of them. The profile shows about 160,000 clones, 75% to 90% of them singletons. Sequencing was done on a sample of PBMCs. The receptors come from a human donor in good health.

The chain employs TRBV5-4 and TRBJ2-1; possible D gene TRBD2, 7 bases. The CDR3 runs 16 residues. Deletions cut 0 bases from V and 6 bases from J, with 16 bases between. Germline CDR1 is SGHNT and CDR2 is YYREEE (reference sequence). The CDR3 DNA reads as TGTGCCAGCAGCTTGGGAGGACAGCGGGGATCCAATGAGCAGTTCTTC. This codes for CASSLGGQRGSNEQFF.

The rearrangement uses TRBV15 and TRBJ2-1, with TRBD1 identical over 8 bases. Losses at the gene ends were 0 bases for V and 7 bases for J; bases not matched to a gene: 5. CDR3 length equals 15 residues. Germline assignment: CDR1 LNHNV and CDR2 YYDKDF (reference sequence). For the CDR3, the DNA is TGTGCCACCAGCAGAGATAGACAGGGGTTTAATGAGCAGTTCTTC. Amino acids: CATSRDRQGFNEQFF.

V and J are TRBV7-9 and TRBJ1-1; D is unclear. This CDR3 is 14 amino acids long. Germline CDR1 is SEHNR and CDR2 is FQNEAQ (reference sequence). Trimming removed 1 base at V and 0 bases at J, with 6 bases between. Written as DNA, the CDR3 is TGTGCCAGCAGCTTAGATTCCGTGAACACTGAAGCTTTCTTT. The encoded protein is CASSLDSVNTEAFF.